This T cell receptor beta chain is from a study of blood T cell repertoires in COVID-19. On the study more broadly: Samples came from the United States, Italy and Spain, spanning acute and convalescent COVID-19. Sources were T cells, B-cell-depleted T cells, or PBMCs; the material itself was cDNA or gDNA.

Original methodology: Estimated nucleated cell counts came from reference gene primer amplification. This table comes from immunoSEQ multiplex PCR, and its TCRdb copy is limited to in-frame clones, with some not included. For V, J and clone size, that table is used; D and trimming come from the DNA. The sample lists 150,000 to 170,000 clones, over 60% seen once, with 3.7% in the top ten. Trimming shortened V by 1 base and J by 1 base, and 16 bases separated the two germline ends. The germline CDR1 and CDR2 sequences are SGHTA and FQGNSA. This CDR3 is built from 17 residues. This clone appeared a single time.

The genes are TRBV7-2 and TRBJ2-5; tentatively, D is TRBD1 (7 bases). Sequencing was done on a sample of peripheral blood. This TCR derives from a woman of 80 years or more with acute or convalescent COVID-19. Here the CDR3 reads CASSLGLGKGAQETQYF. DNA for the CDR3: TGTGCCAGCAGCTTAGGACTAGGGAAGGGGGCCCAAGAGACCCAGTACTTC.